The clone carrying this T cell receptor (beta chain) turned up a few times. Its antigen is unknown. This specimen belongs to a study of blood T cells in healthy people across ages. Findings and limits, study-wide: TCR beta diversity tracked closely with naive T cell percentage. Possibly, changes in expanded clonotypes were confounded because donor CMV status was unknown. Both higher diversity and more naive CD4+ cells marked long-lived donors when set against aged donors.

CDR1 and CDR2 from the germline V gene are SGHVS and FQNEAQ. Trimming left V 7 bases short and J 10 bases short, with 23 bases between. The CDR3 totals 14 residues. A second 7 to 11 cycle PCR used barcoded and J-beta primers. TCRdb reprocessed the 5' RACE reads via MiXCR and lists one record per CDR3 protein. The table has 1,300,000 or so distinct CDR3 sequences, 59% seen once. Isolation per sample recovered at least 7 million PBMCs. This TCR came from a man aged 18 to 30 in good health. Sequencing was done on a sample of blood. The chain combines TRBV7-8 with TRBJ2-7; perhaps TRBD1 as D (5 bases). The CDR3 sequence is CASTYRTLDGAQYF. DNA for the CDR3: TGTGCCAGCACCTACAGGACCCTGGATGGGGCCCAGTACTTC.